The 11 T cell receptor beta chains below come from one sample, sequenced in a study of T cells after yellow fever vaccination. Using its own MiXCR run on the 5' RACE reads, TCRdb lists one record per CDR3 protein. The sample includes 400,000 to 450,000 distinct CDR3 sequences, roughly 20% of them seen just once. This material consisted of PBMCs, taken before the yellow fever booster vaccination. The receptors shown here come from a man younger than 35 who received the YFV17D yellow fever vaccine.

V is TRBV5-6 and J is TRBJ1-5; the match to TRBD1 covers 7 bases. V was clipped by 2 bases and J by 5 bases; unmatched bases: 7. This CDR3 spans 15 amino acids. Germline V CDR1 and CDR2: SGHDT, YYEEEE. The CDR3 nucleotides are TGTGCCAGCAGCTTAGACAGGGCCCTCGATCAGCCCCAGCATTTT. Its protein is CASSLDRALDQPQHF.

This clonotype was counted at least ten times. The rearrangement uses TRBV7-2 and TRBJ2-4, with 7 bases that match TRBD1. Germline V lookup: CDR1 SGHTA, CDR2 FQGNSA. The CDR3 has 19 amino acids. Trimming took 1 base from V and 1 from J; bases not matched to a gene: 13. The chain's CDR3 is CASSLGGRGTMLAKNIQYF. The CDR3 coding sequence is TGTGCCAGCAGCTTAGGAGGCAGGGGGACCATGTTGGCCAAAAACATTCAGTACTTC.

A few counts support this clonotype. The chain combines TRBV7-6 with TRBJ2-1; 9 bases match TRBD1. CDR3 size: 18 residues. Trimming cost V 1 base and J 7 bases; bases outside gene matches: 14. The germline gives CDR1 SGHVS, CDR2 FNYEAQ. CDR3 DNA: TGTGCCAGCAGCTTAGGGGTAGGCAGTACAGGGGGCCAAAATGAGCAGTTCTTC. Its translation: CASSLGVGSTGGQNEQFF.

The chain carries TRBV20-1 and TRBJ2-5; 10 positions agree with TRBD2. Unmatched junction bases numbered 5, after V lost 3 bases and J lost 4 bases. The CDR3 covers 14 residues. The germline CDR1 and CDR2 sequences are DFQATT and SNEGSKA (reference sequence). The CDR3 DNA reads as TGCAGTGCTAGGCTAGCGGGGGATTTAGAGACCCAGTACTTC. Its protein is CSARLAGDLETQYF.

The V call is TRBV6-2 or TRBV6-3, the J call TRBJ2-3; 7 positions match TRBD1. This CDR3 has 12 residues. V lost 6 bases, J lost 8 bases, and 5 bases stayed unmatched. Germline V CDR1 and CDR2: MNHEY, SVGEGT. CDR3 sequence (DNA): TGTGCCAGCAGCCGGACAGGCGCTACGCAGTATTTT. It encodes CASSRTGATQYF.

This clonotype was seen more than once but under ten times. J is TRBJ1-4 and V is TRBV29-1; possibly TRBD1 for D (5 bases). Trimming took off 5 bases at V and 3 bases at J, with 16 bases between the two ends. Germline V CDR1 and CDR2: SQVTM, ANQGSEA. The CDR3 has 15 amino acids. The CDR3 is CSVSGTGGSNEKLFF. DNA for the CDR3: TGCAGCGTTTCCGGGACTGGAGGCTCTAATGAAAAACTGTTTTTT.

This clonotype has at least ten counts. The chain uses TRBV6-5 and TRBJ1-1; no firm D call. From germline, CDR1 is MNHEY and CDR2 SVGAGI. The CDR3 spans 13 residues. Trimming cost V 1 base and J 4 bases, with 7 bases left between them. The CDR3 loop reads CASSYYPRTEAFF. CDR3 nucleotides: TGTGCCAGCAGTTACTACCCCCGCACTGAAGCTTTCTTT.

In this sample, this clonotype turned up a few times. V usage is TRBV3-1 and J usage is TRBJ2-5, with 8 bases lining up with TRBD1. CDR1 and CDR2 (germline): LGHDT, YNNKEL (reference sequence). The CDR3 sequence is 18 residues long. V lost 0 bases to trimming and J lost 3 bases; unmatched junction nucleotides: 12. CDR3 in amino acids: CASSQDGGTGPLKETQYF. In nucleotides, the CDR3 is TGTGCCAGCAGCCAAGATGGGGGGACAGGCCCATTAAAAGAGACCCAGTACTTC.

The V and J genes are TRBV4-3 and TRBJ2-3; 12 positions match TRBD2. Per germline, CDR1 LGHNA and CDR2 YSLEER. V gave up 4 bases and J gave up 8 bases; unmatched junction bases: 13. This CDR3 has 17 amino acids. DNA for the CDR3: TGCGCCAGCAGCCCCGGCCCTCCTAGCGGGGGGGCGGGTACGCAGTATTTT. Its protein is CASSPGPPSGGAGTQYF.

In this sample, this clonotype turned up a few times. This chain uses TRBV11-2 with TRBJ1-2, with D unclear. Looked up from germline, CDR1 is SGHAT and CDR2 is FQNNGV. This CDR3 contains 14 residues. Trimming left V 6 bases short and J 4 bases short, with 15 bases between. The CDR3: CASSSASGAYGYTF. The CDR3 nucleotides read TGTGCCAGCAGTTCCGCGTCTGGCGCCTATGGCTACACCTTC.

This clonotype was seen more than once but under ten times. The rearrangement links TRBV6-2 or TRBV6-3 to TRBJ2-7, with D possibly being TRBD2 (5 bases). Trimming took off 2 bases at V and 6 bases at J, with 8 bases between the two ends. Germline V gives CDR1 MNHEY, CDR2 SVGEGT. This CDR3 has 12 residues. The CDR3 nucleotides read TGTGCCAGCAGTTACGGCCTAGCCGAGCAGTACGTC. This gives the protein CASSYGLAEQYV.